This passage covers 3 T cell receptor beta chains from one sample sequenced in a study of human T cells and chemical hapten exposure. A single record per CDR3 protein comes from TCRdb applying MiXCR to the RACE reads. The sample shows some 340,000 distinct CDR3 sequences, around 7% of them seen only once. Time point: patch test 1, 2 weeks after DPC sensitization. Treatment here: therapeutic diphenylcyclopropenone sensitization with weekly scalp DPC. The sample consisted of whole blood, taken in connection with sensitization to the hapten diphenylcyclopropenone (DPC). Receptor source: a woman younger than 35 with alopecia areata. Some clones in this sample may be carry-over from other donors' samples.

At least ten counts were recorded for this clonotype. One junction end does not reproduce the germline sequence, and a read error may be involved. The chain employs TRBV5-1 and TRBJ2-7; D might be TRBD1 or TRBD2, each matching 5 bases. The CDR3 spans 13 residues. CDR1 is SGHRS and CDR2 is YFSETQ in the germline V gene. The CDR3 nucleotides are TGTGCCAGCAGCTTAGGGGACGGCTACGAGCAGTACTTC. It translates to CASSLGDGYEQYF.

The chain is built from TRBV7-9 and TRBJ2-2; D unresolved. Per the germline V gene, CDR1 is SEHNR and CDR2 is FQNEAQ (reference sequence). V shed 4 bases and J shed 2 bases, with 8 bases lying between them. This CDR3 is built from 14 residues. The CDR3 spells CASSSDDNTGELFF. The CDR3 coding sequence is TGTGCCAGCAGCTCGGATGATAACACCGGGGAGCTGTTTTTT.

This clonotype was found a few times. The chain recombines TRBV4-2 with TRBJ1-5; no reliable D call. V was cut by 1 base and J by 4 bases, with 14 bases left in between. Germline CDR1 and CDR2: LGHNA and YNFKEQ. The CDR3 has 16 amino acids. The DNA for the CDR3 is TGTGCCAGCAGCCAAGCTTTAACAGTACCTAATCAGCCCCAGCATTTT. Translating gives CASSQALTVPNQPQHF.